A single sample is the source of the 18 T cell receptor beta chains below, sequenced in a study of blood T cell repertoires in COVID-19. The protocol was immunoSEQ multiplex PCR, while the TCRdb copy is restricted to in-frame clones and leaves out a portion. The sample holds around 150,000 clones; roughly 80% are singletons and the top ten take 11%. What was sequenced was PBMCs or T cells enriched from blood (not recorded which). The source of these receptors is a middle-aged man who had recovered from COVID-19.

The chain carries TRBV20-1 and TRBJ2-5; 8 bases are shared with TRBD2. CDR3 length: 11 amino acids. Per germline, CDR1 DFQATT and CDR2 SNEGSKA (reference sequence). The CDR3 region is CTAGGTETQYF. The CDR3 nucleotides read TGCACGGCGGGGGGCACAGAGACCCAGTACTTC.

The gene calls are TRBV27 and TRBJ1-1; weak D call: TRBD1 (6 bases). V was shortened by 4 bases and J by 0 bases, with 18 bases between the two germline ends. This CDR3 is built from 17 residues. Germline V lookup: CDR1 MNHEY, CDR2 SMNVEV (reference sequence). Here the CDR3 DNA reads TGTGCCAGCAGTTCCCTCCCCCGGACAGTAATGAACACTGAAGCTTTCTTT. Translating it yields CASSSLPRTVMNTEAFF.

The V gene is TRBV27, the J gene TRBJ1-4, with D maybe TRBD1 (5 bases). The CDR3 length is 15 residues. V lost 6 bases, J lost 7 bases, and 18 bases lay in between. Germline V gene data show CDR1 as MNHEY and CDR2 as SMNVEV (reference sequence). The CDR3 DNA follows: TGTGCCAGCAGCCCCTCCCAGGGAGGAGCTGAAAAACTGTTTTTT. This codes for CASSPSQGGAEKLFF.

This clone turned up a few times. The chain uses TRBV15 and TRBJ1-2; unclear D gene. From germline, CDR1 is LNHNV and CDR2 YYDKDF (reference sequence). V lost 5 bases, J lost 0 bases, and 13 bases lay in between. The CDR3 is 15 amino acids. The DNA of the CDR3 is TGTGCCACCAGCCCCCCAGTTGGAGCTAACTATGGCTACACCTTC. Its protein product is CATSPPVGANYGYTF.

The V and J genes are TRBV4-1 and TRBJ2-7, with TRBD1 identical over 11 bases. The J segment lost 1 base and the V segment lost 4 bases, leaving 6 bases of the junction unmatched. The germline CDR1 and CDR2 sequences are MGHRA and YSYEKL. The CDR3 loop spans 16 amino acids. The chain's CDR3 is CASSREGTGGSYEQYF. The CDR3 DNA is TGCGCCAGCAGCCGAGAAGGGACAGGGGGATCCTACGAGCAGTACTTC.

This rearrangement joins TRBV28 to TRBJ1-5; D is unresolved. CDR3 length: 12 residues. V lost 6 bases, J lost 5 bases, and 8 bases lay in between. From germline, CDR1 is MDHEN and CDR2 SYDVKM. CDR3 in amino acids: CASSALDQPQHF. In DNA form, the CDR3 reads TGTGCCAGCAGCGCCTTAGATCAGCCCCAGCATTTT.

This clone was counted a few times. The rearrangement links TRBV6-1 to TRBJ2-5, with 9 bases matching TRBD1. Trimming at V came to 1 base and at J to 4 bases, leaving 1 base not matched to a gene. The V gene's germline CDR1 is MNHNS and CDR2 SASEGT. The CDR3 spans 14 residues. This CDR3 is CASSEGTGVETQYF. CDR3 nucleotide sequence: TGTGCCAGCAGTGAAGGGACAGGGGTAGAGACCCAGTACTTC.

This clone was seen many times. The chain couples TRBV20-1 to TRBJ2-7; no reliable D call. The CDR3 has 16 amino acids. V was trimmed by 3 bases and J by 4 bases, leaving 22 bases between them. CDR1 and CDR2 from the germline V gene are DFQATT and SNEGSKA (reference sequence). CDR3 sequence: CSASDPRQNVIYEQYF. CDR3 nucleotide sequence: TGCAGTGCTAGTGATCCCAGGCAGAACGTAATTTACGAGCAGTACTTC.

This clone was observed a single time. The DNA of the CDR3 is TGCGCCAGCAGCACGGGAGCTGGCTATGAGCAGTTCTTC. Protein sequence: CASSTGAGYEQFF. The J gene is TRBJ2-1, the V gene TRBV5-1, with D perhaps matching TRBD2 (6 bases). This CDR3 comprises 13 residues. Per germline, CDR1 SGHRS and CDR2 YFSETQ. The ends were cut back, 4 bases at V and 8 bases at J, with 13 bases in the middle.

CDR3 sequence: CAWSEGGPGNTIYF. CDR3 in DNA: TGTGCCTGGAGTGAAGGGGGCCCTGGAAACACCATATATTTT. This sequence joins TRBV30 and TRBJ1-3, with 7 bases identical to TRBD1. Germline CDR1 reads GTSNPN; CDR2 reads SVGIG (reference sequence). The ends lost 1 base at V and 2 bases at J; junction bases unmatched: 2. The CDR3 loop spans 14 amino acids. The full variable domain, rest sourced from reference TRBV30 and TRBJ1-3, is SQTIHQWPATLVQPVGSPLSLECTVEGTSNPNLYWYRQAAGRGLQLLFYSVGIGQISSEVPQNLSASRPQDRQFILSSKKLLLSDSGFYLCAWSEGGPGNTIYFGEGSWLTVV.

This clone turned up a few times. The rearrangement joins TRBV5-1 to TRBJ2-7, with D possibly matching TRBD2 (6 bases). V lost 4 bases and J 5 bases, leaving 16 bases between the germline ends. The germline V gene encodes CDR1 SGHRS and CDR2 YFSETQ. This CDR3 contains 14 residues. The CDR3 DNA follows: TGCGCCAGCAGCATGGACGCGGGATTGGACGAGCAGTACTTC. It yields the protein CASSMDAGLDEQYF.

The rearrangement links TRBV21-1 to TRBJ2-5; the table calls TRBD1, which could not be checked here. TRBV21-1 represents a pseudogene. This CDR3 region has 15 residues. As DNA, the CDR3 is TGTGCCAGCAGCAAAGAGGCAGGCACCCAAGAGACCCAGTACTTC. Residues: CASSKEAGTQETQYF.

The chain is built from TRBV18 and TRBJ2-1; TRBD1 aligns across 7 bases. The CDR3 contains 14 residues. Per germline, CDR1 KGHSH and CDR2 LQKENI. V dropped 6 bases and J dropped 5; count of bases not matched to a gene: 7. Written as DNA, the CDR3 is TGTGCCAGCTCCCACGACAGGGAGAACAATGAGCAGTTCTTC. Translated: CASSHDRENNEQFF.

This sequence joins TRBV3-1 (or the pseudogene TRBV3-2) and TRBJ2-3; 9 bases align to TRBD2. Germline V lookup: CDR1 LGHDT, CDR2 YNNKEL (reference sequence). The J segment lost 6 bases and the V segment lost 1 base, leaving 8 bases of the junction unmatched. The CDR3 has 16 amino acids. The CDR3 DNA reads as TGTGCCAGCAGCCAAGGAAGAGCGGGGGGCGGGGATACGCAGTATTTT. Translation gives CASSQGRAGGGDTQYF.

The chain joins TRBV29-1 to TRBJ1-6, with 9 bases lining up with TRBD1. CDR3 length: 13 amino acids. Germline values: CDR1 SQVTM, CDR2 ANQGSEA. Unmatched junction bases numbered 8, after V lost 8 bases and J lost 9 bases. This chain's CDR3 is CSPGQGKLSPLHF. The CDR3 DNA follows: TGCAGCCCCGGACAGGGGAAGCTTTCACCCCTCCACTTT.

The V gene is TRBV14, the J gene TRBJ1-6, with a weak D call TRBD1 (6 bases). The CDR3 is 15 residues long. CDR1 and CDR2 (germline): SGHDN, FVKESK. Trimming stripped 0 bases from V and 8 bases from J, with 11 bases between. CDR3 amino acids: CASSQEGQGHSPLHF. The CDR3 DNA is TGTGCCAGCAGCCAAGAGGGCCAGGGGCATTCACCCCTCCACTTT.

This chain joins TRBV4-1 and TRBJ2-7; D may be TRBD1 (6 bases). This CDR3 is built from 16 residues. The germline V and J ends were trimmed by 0 bases and 6 bases, with 18 bases remaining between them. Germline assignment: CDR1 MGHRA and CDR2 YSYEKL. The CDR3 DNA is TGCGCCAGCAGCCAAGATGGGGACACCGGGCGTGGCGAGCAGTACTTC. Translating it yields CASSQDGDTGRGEQYF.

Remarks on this clone: Additional DNA sequences in this sample encode the identical CDR3. This sequence joins TRBV5-1 and TRBJ1-2, with 8 bases fitting TRBD1. The V gene end was trimmed by 0 bases and the J gene end by 0 bases; junction bases not matched to a gene: 1. CDR1 SGHRS and CDR2 YFSETQ come from the germline V gene. The CDR3 is 15 amino acids. This CDR3 reads CASSLVQGANYGYTF. CDR3 DNA sequence: TGCGCCAGCAGCTTGGTACAGGGGGCTAACTATGGCTACACCTTC.